Presented here are 7 T cell receptor beta chains from one specimen sequenced in a study of blood T cell repertoires in COVID-19. This table comes from immunoSEQ multiplex PCR, and its TCRdb copy is limited to in-frame clones, with some not included. The sample lists around 320,000 clones; around 87% were seen once. The sample comprised peripheral blood. The receptor source for this set is a man younger than 35 with active or convalescent COVID-19.

The rearrangement links TRBV20-1 to TRBJ1-1; D not certain. The CDR3 is made up of 11 amino acids. V dropped 5 bases and J dropped 3 bases, with 7 bases sitting between them. From germline, CDR1 is DFQATT and CDR2 SNEGSKA (reference sequence). The CDR3 loop is CSAVEYTEAFF. CDR3 sequence (DNA): TGCAGTGCTGTTGAGTACACTGAAGCTTTCTTT.

The chain combines TRBV2 with TRBJ2-5, with D uncertain. This CDR3 is 14 amino acids long. The germline V and J ends were trimmed by 2 bases and 5 bases, with 12 bases remaining between them. Germline V gene data show CDR1 as SNHLY and CDR2 as FYNNEI. The CDR3 reads CASSETAGSETQYF. The CDR3 DNA is TGTGCCAGCAGTGAAACGGCAGGAAGTGAGACCCAGTACTTC.

The chain carries TRBV13 and TRBJ2-7, with 13 nucleotides matching TRBD2. CDR3 size: 15 residues. Trimming cost V 8 bases and J 2 bases; bases outside gene matches: 6. Germline V CDR1 and CDR2: PRHDT, FYEKMQ (reference sequence). The chain's CDR3 is CASGLAGERAYEQYF. CDR3 in DNA: TGTGCCAGCGGACTAGCGGGGGAGCGAGCCTACGAGCAGTACTTC.

The CDR3 loop reads CSVEDPSGRGDEQYF. The CDR3 nucleotides are TGCAGCGTTGAAGACCCCAGCGGGAGAGGCGACGAGCAGTACTTC. This sequence joins TRBV29-1 and TRBJ2-7; 8 bases fit TRBD2. Unmatched junction bases numbered 9, after V lost 0 bases and J lost 5 bases. The germline V gene has CDR1 SQVTM and CDR2 ANQGSEA. The CDR3 has 15 amino acids.

This clone was detected once. The chain has TRBV27 and TRBJ1-1; D is unresolved. The CDR3 runs 13 residues. From germline, CDR1 is MNHEY and CDR2 SMNVEV (reference sequence). Deletions cut 1 base from V and 1 base from J, with 4 bases between. This chain's CDR3 is CASSLWPNTEAFF. DNA of the CDR3: TGTGCCAGCAGTTTATGGCCGAACACTGAAGCTTTCTTT.

V is TRBV2 and J is TRBJ2-7; D ambiguous. Germline CDR1 reads SNHLY; CDR2 reads FYNNEI. This CDR3 spans 12 amino acids. V lost 3 bases to trimming and J lost 6 bases, with 9 bases between them. Written as DNA, the CDR3 is TGTGCCAGCAGTGACGGGTATACCGAGCAGTACTTC. Its protein product is CASSDGYTEQYF.

The chain combines TRBV7-9 with TRBJ1-5; TRBD1 aligns across 7 bases. The J segment lost 7 bases and the V segment lost 5 bases, leaving 5 bases of the junction unmatched. CDR3 length equals 13 residues. The germline CDR1 and CDR2 sequences are SEHNR and FQNEAQ (reference sequence). CDR3 amino acids: CASSDQGGQPQHF. The CDR3 nucleotides read TGTGCCAGCAGCGACCAGGGGGGACAGCCCCAGCATTTT.